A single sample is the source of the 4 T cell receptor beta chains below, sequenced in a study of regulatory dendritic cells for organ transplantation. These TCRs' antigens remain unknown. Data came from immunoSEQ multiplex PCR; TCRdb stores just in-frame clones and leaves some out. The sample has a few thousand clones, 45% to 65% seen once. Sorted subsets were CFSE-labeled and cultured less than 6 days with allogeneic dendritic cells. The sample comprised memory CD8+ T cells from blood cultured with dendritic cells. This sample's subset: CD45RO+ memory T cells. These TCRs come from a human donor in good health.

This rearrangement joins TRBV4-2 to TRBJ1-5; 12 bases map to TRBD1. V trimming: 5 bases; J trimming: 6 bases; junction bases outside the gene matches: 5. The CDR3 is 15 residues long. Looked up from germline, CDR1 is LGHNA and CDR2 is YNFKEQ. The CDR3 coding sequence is TGTGCCAGCAGCGACGGGACAGGGGGCATTCAGCCCCAGCATTTT. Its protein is CASSDGTGGIQPQHF.

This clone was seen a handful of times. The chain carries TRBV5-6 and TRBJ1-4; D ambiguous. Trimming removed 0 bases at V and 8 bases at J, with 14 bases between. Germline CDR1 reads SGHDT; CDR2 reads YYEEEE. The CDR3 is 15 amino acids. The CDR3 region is CASSLAGPEVEKLFF. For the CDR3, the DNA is TGTGCCAGCAGCTTGGCTGGTCCGGAGGTCGAAAAACTGTTTTTT.

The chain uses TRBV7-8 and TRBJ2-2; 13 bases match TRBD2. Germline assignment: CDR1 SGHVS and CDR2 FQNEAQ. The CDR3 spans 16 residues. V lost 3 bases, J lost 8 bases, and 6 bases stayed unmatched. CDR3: CASSFPGLAGMGELFF. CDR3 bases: TGTGCCAGCAGCTTTCCGGGACTAGCGGGGATGGGGGAGCTGTTTTTT.

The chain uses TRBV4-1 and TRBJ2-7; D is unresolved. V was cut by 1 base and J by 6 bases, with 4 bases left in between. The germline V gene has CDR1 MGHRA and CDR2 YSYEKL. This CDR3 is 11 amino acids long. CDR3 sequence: CASSQVSEQYF. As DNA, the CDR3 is TGCGCCAGCAGCCAAGTGAGCGAGCAGTACTTC.